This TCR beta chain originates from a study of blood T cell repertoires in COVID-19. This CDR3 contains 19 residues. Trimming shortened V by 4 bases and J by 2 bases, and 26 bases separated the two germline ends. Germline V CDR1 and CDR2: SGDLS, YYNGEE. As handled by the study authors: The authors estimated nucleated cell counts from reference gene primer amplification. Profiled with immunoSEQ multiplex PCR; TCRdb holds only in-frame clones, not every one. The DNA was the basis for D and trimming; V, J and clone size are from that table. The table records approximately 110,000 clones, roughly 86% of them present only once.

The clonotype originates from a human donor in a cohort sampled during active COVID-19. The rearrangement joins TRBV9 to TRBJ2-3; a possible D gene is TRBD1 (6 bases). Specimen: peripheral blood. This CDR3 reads CASSSVPGEQFTSTDTQYF. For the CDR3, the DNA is TGTGCCAGCAGCTCCGTCCCAGGGGAACAGTTTACCTCCACAGATACGCAGTATTTT.